A selection of T cell receptor beta chains follows, all from one sample in a study of blood T cell repertoires in COVID-19. TCRdb's copy holds only in-frame clones and misses some; the assay was immunoSEQ multiplex PCR. The table records about 250,000 clones, roughly 89% of them present only once. The sample was PBMCs or T cells enriched from blood (not recorded which). The receptors originated from a middle-aged man who had recovered from COVID-19. CDR3s include the opening cysteine and the closing phenylalanine or tryptophan. Each record gives: clone size, J gene, D gene, V gene, CDR3 protein, CDR3 DNA. The D gene is left open where the match is weak. Size values are once, few and many counts, or a class for expanded clones, and some rows have none.

-	TRBJ2-1	-	TRBV6-5	CASRPPRGYNEQFF	TGTGCCAGCAGACCCCCACGGGGCTACAATGAGCAGTTCTTC
-	TRBJ2-1	TRBD1	TRBV7-3	CASSLTGGQGQYNEQFF	TGTGCCAGCAGCTTAACAGGCGGACAGGGACAATACAATGAGCAGTTCTTC
-	TRBJ2-1	TRBD2	TRBV19	CASTNLGTSGNSNEQFF	TGTGCCAGTACAAACCTTGGGACTAGCGGGAATTCGAATGAGCAGTTCTTC
-	TRBJ1-2	TRBD1	TRBV28	CASRHPSGTGHGNGYTF	TGTGCCAGCAGACACCCCTCCGGGACAGGGCATGGGAATGGCTACACCTTC
-	TRBJ2-7	-	TRBV5-5	CASSLFALSGYEQYF	TGTGCCAGCAGCTTGTTCGCGCTTTCTGGCTACGAGCAGTACTTC
-	TRBJ1-2	TRBD1	TRBV9	CASSVVAGTGLNGYTF	TGTGCCAGCAGCGTTGTAGCCGGGACAGGATTAAATGGCTACACCTTC
-	TRBJ2-2	TRBD2	TRBV19	CASSLSTSGGLAGELFF	TGTGCCAGTAGTCTCTCGACTAGCGGGGGGCTTGCCGGGGAGCTGTTTTTT
-	TRBJ2-7	TRBD2	TRBV7-2	CASSPGRVSLSYEQYF	TGTGCCAGCAGTCCTGGGAGGGTCTCCCTCTCCTACGAGCAGTACTTC
-	TRBJ2-6	TRBD1	TRBV7-8	CASSVRDRVSGANVLTF	TGTGCCAGCAGCGTCCGGGACAGGGTCTCTGGGGCCAACGTCCTGACTTTC
-	TRBJ2-1	-	TRBV18	CASSPIWESSYNEQFF	TGTGCCAGCTCACCAATTTGGGAGAGCTCCTACAATGAGCAGTTCTTC
-	TRBJ2-5	TRBD1	TRBV28	CARNTRQGDLETQYF	TGTGCCAGAAATACACGACAGGGGGATCTAGAGACCCAGTACTTC
-	TRBJ2-5	TRBD1	TRBV2	CASSEFGTGTIETQYF	TGTGCCAGCAGTGAGTTCGGGACAGGGACTATAGAGACCCAGTACTTC
-	TRBJ1-2	-	TRBV7-3	CASSLDINYGYTF	TGTGCCAGCAGCTTAGACATTAACTATGGCTACACCTTC
-	TRBJ2-7	-	TRBV4-3	CASSQGTGYYEQYF	TGCGCCAGCAGCCAGGGAACAGGGTACTACGAGCAGTACTTC
-	TRBJ2-7	-	TRBV20-1	CSASRSGDEQYF	TGCAGTGCTAGTCGTTCGGGGGACGAGCAGTACTTC
-	TRBJ2-6	-	TRBV7-9	CASSLANRISSGANVLTF	TGTGCCAGCAGCTTAGCCAACAGGATTAGCTCTGGGGCCAACGTCCTGACTTTC
-	TRBJ2-2	TRBD2	TRBV7-9	CASSLVASGHTGELFF	TGTGCCAGCAGCTTAGTGGCTAGCGGGCACACCGGGGAGCTGTTTTTT
few	TRBJ2-1	TRBD2	TRBV11-2	CASSQERGDYNEQFF	TGTGCCAGCAGCCAAGAGCGGGGGGACTACAATGAGCAGTTCTTC
-	TRBJ2-2	TRBD1	TRBV27	CASSLEWPGQDNTGELFF	TGTGCCAGCAGTTTAGAATGGCCTGGACAGGACAACACCGGGGAGCTGTTTTTT
-	TRBJ2-5	TRBD2	TRBV12-3/TRBV12-4	CASMLAGGRTQYF	TGTGCCAGCATGCTAGCGGGAGGACGTACCCAGTACTTC
-	TRBJ1-4	-	TRBV5-1	CASSSGQTPRGEKLFF	TGCGCCAGCAGCTCCGGACAGACCCCTCGGGGTGAAAAACTGTTTTTT
-	TRBJ2-2	-	TRBV6-5	CASSRRATGELFF	TGTGCCAGCAGCCGGCGGGCCACCGGGGAGCTGTTTTTT
once	TRBJ2-3	TRBD2	TRBV3-1/TRBV3-2	CASSHRGGSDTQYF	TGTGCCAGCAGCCACCGGGGGGGTTCAGATACGCAGTATTTT
once	TRBJ1-5	TRBD1	TRBV28	CASSPGGQPQHF	TGTGCCAGCAGTCCAGGGGGTCAGCCCCAGCATTTT
-	TRBJ2-5	-	TRBV4-1	CASSQDGAAQETQYF	TGCGCCAGCAGCCAAGATGGGGCAGCCCAAGAGACCCAGTACTTC
once	TRBJ2-7	TRBD2	TRBV7-8	CASSERLALVASYEQYF	TGTGCCAGCAGCGAAAGACTAGCGTTGGTGGCATCCTACGAGCAGTACTTC
-	TRBJ2-7	TRBD2	TRBV3-1/TRBV3-2	CASSQEAGVGYEQYF	TGTGCCAGCAGCCAGGAAGCGGGAGTAGGGTACGAGCAGTACTTC
-	TRBJ1-1	TRBD1	TRBV28	CASSWDRTFGAFF	TGTGCCAGCAGTTGGGACAGAACCTTTGGAGCTTTCTTT
-	TRBJ2-7	-	TRBV5-6	CASSFSYRNSYEQYF	TGTGCCAGCAGCTTCAGCTACAGAAACTCCTACGAGCAGTACTTC
-	TRBJ2-5	-	TRBV7-8	CASSLARGGFGTQYF	TGTGCCAGCAGCTTAGCGAGGGGGGGTTTTGGGACCCAGTACTTC
few	TRBJ2-7	-	TRBV6-4	CASSDQLATYEQYF	TGTGCCAGCAGTGACCAACTAGCTACCTACGAGCAGTACTTC
-	TRBJ2-7	TRBD2	TRBV15	CATSRDRAGAMSYEQYF	TGTGCCACCAGCAGAGATCGGGCGGGAGCGATGTCCTACGAGCAGTACTTC
-	TRBJ2-3	-	TRBV7-9	CASSFQGRGPSTDTQYF	TGTGCCAGCAGCTTTCAAGGTCGGGGTCCTAGCACAGATACGCAGTATTTT
-	TRBJ1-1	-	TRBV6-1	CASSERDRLAFF	TGTGCCAGCAGTGAAAGAGATCGATTGGCTTTCTTT
once	TRBJ2-1	TRBD1	TRBV27	CASSLGQVPNEQFF	TGTGCCAGCAGCCTTGGACAGGTTCCCAATGAGCAGTTCTTC
-	TRBJ2-4	-	TRBV3-1/TRBV3-2	CASSQGVGPLQNIQYF	TGTGCCAGCAGCCAAGGAGTGGGGCCCTTACAAAACATTCAGTACTTC
-	TRBJ1-5	-	TRBV5-1	CASSLRPGDSNQPQHF	TGCGCCAGCAGCTTGAGACCAGGTGATAGCAATCAGCCCCAGCATTTT
-	TRBJ1-2	TRBD1	TRBV3-1/TRBV3-2	CASSPGQGGYGYTF	TGTGCCAGCAGTCCAGGACAGGGCGGTTATGGCTACACCTTC
-	TRBJ1-1	TRBD1	TRBV5-1	CASSFYDRAYTEAFF	TGCGCCAGCAGCTTTTACGACAGGGCTTACACTGAAGCTTTCTTT
-	TRBJ2-2	-	TRBV6-2/TRBV6-3	CASSYLTGSTGELFF	TGTGCCAGCAGTTACTTAACGGGTTCCACCGGGGAGCTGTTTTTT
-	TRBJ1-1	-	TRBV10-1	CASSESGGLRAFF	TGCGCCAGCAGTGAGTCGGGGGGGCTGAGAGCTTTCTTT
-	TRBJ2-2	-	TRBV7-3	CASSPNGANTGELFF	TGTGCCAGCAGCCCCAACGGGGCGAACACCGGGGAGCTGTTTTTT
-	TRBJ2-5	-	TRBV11-3	CASSTPRLSQETQYF	TGTGCCAGCAGCACCCCCCGACTATCTCAAGAGACCCAGTACTTC
-	TRBJ1-1	-	TRBV19	CASSRVGIKNTEAFF	TGTGCCAGTAGTAGAGTGGGCATCAAGAACACTGAAGCTTTCTTT
-	TRBJ2-7	-	TRBV28	CASSLQSYEQYF	TGTGCCAGCAGTTTACAGTCCTACGAGCAGTACTTC
-	TRBJ1-4	-	TRBV15	CATSRDTGGGEKLFF	TGTGCCACCAGCAGAGATACGGGGGGAGGGGAAAAACTGTTTTTT
-	TRBJ2-7	-	TRBV9	CASSVDVAGSSYEQYF	TGTGCCAGCAGCGTAGACGTTGCGGGGAGCTCCTACGAGCAGTACTTC
-	TRBJ1-2	-	TRBV19	CASTSGAGPMDGYTF	TGTGCCAGTACCTCTGGGGCAGGGCCAATGGATGGCTACACCTTC
-	TRBJ2-7	TRBD1	TRBV7-2	CASSFAGTGDSYEQYF	TGTGCCAGCAGCTTCGCCGGGACAGGGGACTCCTACGAGCAGTACTTC
-	TRBJ1-1	-	TRBV2	CASSVDSLANPFF	TGTGCCAGCAGTGTCGACAGCCTGGCGAACCCTTTCTTT
-	TRBJ1-2	TRBD1	TRBV25-1	CASSGTTWDRGSYGYTF	TGTGCCAGCAGTGGAACAACCTGGGACAGGGGGAGCTATGGCTACACCTTC
-	TRBJ1-5	TRBD1	TRBV28	CASRGQDQPQHF	TGTGCCAGCAGAGGACAGGATCAGCCCCAGCATTTT
-	TRBJ2-4	TRBD1	TRBV10-3	CAISESTGVAKNIQYF	TGTGCCATCAGTGAGTCGACAGGGGTGGCCAAAAACATTCAGTACTTC
once	TRBJ2-2	-	TRBV5-8	CASSLDLMGGLTLTGELFF	TGTGCCAGCAGCTTGGATTTAATGGGCGGACTCACTCTCACCGGGGAGCTGTTTTTT
-	TRBJ2-3	TRBD1	TRBV19	CASSIWDRASTDTQYF	TGTGCCAGTAGTATATGGGACAGGGCTTCCACAGATACGCAGTATTTT
once	TRBJ1-4	-	TRBV7-2	CASSSLPGGSNEKLFF	TGTGCCAGCAGCTCCCTCCCGGGGGGATCTAATGAAAAACTGTTTTTT
-	TRBJ2-7	-	TRBV10-2	CASSSQNYEQYF	TGCGCCAGCAGCTCACAGAACTACGAGCAGTACTTC